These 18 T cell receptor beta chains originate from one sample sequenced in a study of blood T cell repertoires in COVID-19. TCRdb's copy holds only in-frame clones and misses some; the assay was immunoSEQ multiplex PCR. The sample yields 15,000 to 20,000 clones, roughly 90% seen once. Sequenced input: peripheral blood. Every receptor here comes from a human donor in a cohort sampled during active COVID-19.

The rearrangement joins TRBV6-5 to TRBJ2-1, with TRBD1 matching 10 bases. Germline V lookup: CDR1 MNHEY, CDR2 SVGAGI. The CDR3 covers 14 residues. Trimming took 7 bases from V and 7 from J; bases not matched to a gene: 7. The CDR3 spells CASTRDRGANEQFF. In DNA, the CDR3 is TGTGCCAGCACTAGGGACAGGGGTGCAAATGAGCAGTTCTTC.

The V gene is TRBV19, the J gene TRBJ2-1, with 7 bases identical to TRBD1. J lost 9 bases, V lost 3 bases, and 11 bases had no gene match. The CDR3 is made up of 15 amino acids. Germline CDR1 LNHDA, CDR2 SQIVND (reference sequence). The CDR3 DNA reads TGTGCCAGTAGTATGGACAGGCGACTTCGAGGTGAGCAGTTCTTC. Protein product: CASSMDRRLRGEQFF.

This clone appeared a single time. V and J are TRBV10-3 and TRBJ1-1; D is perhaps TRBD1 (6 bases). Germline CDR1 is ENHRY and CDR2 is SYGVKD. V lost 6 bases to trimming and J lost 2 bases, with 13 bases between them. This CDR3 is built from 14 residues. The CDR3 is CAIRQQGLNTEAFF. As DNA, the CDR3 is TGTGCCATCAGGCAACAGGGATTAAACACTGAAGCTTTCTTT.

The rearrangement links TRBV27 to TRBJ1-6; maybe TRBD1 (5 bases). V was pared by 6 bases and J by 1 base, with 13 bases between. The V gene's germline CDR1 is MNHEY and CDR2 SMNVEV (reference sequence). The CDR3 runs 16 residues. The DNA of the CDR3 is TGTGCCAGCAGCCAACTAGCAGGGTCCTATAATTCACCCCTCCACTTT. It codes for CASSQLAGSYNSPLHF.

The CDR3 sequence is CATSRDGTGFNQPQHF. The CDR3 bases are TGTGCCACCAGCAGAGATGGTACAGGATTCAATCAGCCCCAGCATTTT. The V gene is TRBV15, the J gene TRBJ1-5; D might be TRBD1 (5 bases). V gave up 0 bases and J gave up 3 bases, with 12 bases separating them. This CDR3 is built from 16 residues. Looked up from germline, CDR1 is LNHNV and CDR2 is YYDKDF (reference sequence).

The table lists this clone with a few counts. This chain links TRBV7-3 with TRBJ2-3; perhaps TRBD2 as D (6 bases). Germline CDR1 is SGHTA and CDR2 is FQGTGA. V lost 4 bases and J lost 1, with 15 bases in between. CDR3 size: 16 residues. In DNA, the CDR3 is TGTGCCAGCAGCTCAGGCGCTAGCGTCGGCACAGATACGCAGTATTTT. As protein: CASSSGASVGTDTQYF.

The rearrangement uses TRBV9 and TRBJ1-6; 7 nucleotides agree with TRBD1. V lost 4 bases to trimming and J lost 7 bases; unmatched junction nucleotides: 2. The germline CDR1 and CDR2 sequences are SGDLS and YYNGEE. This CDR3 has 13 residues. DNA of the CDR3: TGTGCCAGCAGCACGACAGGGAATTCACCCCTCCACTTT. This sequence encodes CASSTTGNSPLHF.

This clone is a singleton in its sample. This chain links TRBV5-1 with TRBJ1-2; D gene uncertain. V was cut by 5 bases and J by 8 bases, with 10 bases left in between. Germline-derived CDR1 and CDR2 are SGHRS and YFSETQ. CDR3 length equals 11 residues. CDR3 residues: CASRAETGYTF. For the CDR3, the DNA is TGCGCCAGCAGGGCAGAAACGGGCTACACCTTC.

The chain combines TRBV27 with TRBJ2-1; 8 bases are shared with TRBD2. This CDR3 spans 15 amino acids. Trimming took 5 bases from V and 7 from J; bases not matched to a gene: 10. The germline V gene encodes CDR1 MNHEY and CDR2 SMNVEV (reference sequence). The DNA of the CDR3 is TGTGCCAGCAGTCTCATCGGGGGGGCCCAGAATGAGCAGTTCTTC. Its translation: CASSLIGGAQNEQFF.

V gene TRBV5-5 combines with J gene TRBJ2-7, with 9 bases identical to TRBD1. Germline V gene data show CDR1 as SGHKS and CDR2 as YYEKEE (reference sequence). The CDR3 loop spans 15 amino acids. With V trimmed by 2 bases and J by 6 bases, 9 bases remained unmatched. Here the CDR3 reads CASSFLGQGSSEQYF. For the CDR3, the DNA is TGTGCCAGCAGCTTTCTGGGACAGGGAAGTAGCGAGCAGTACTTC.

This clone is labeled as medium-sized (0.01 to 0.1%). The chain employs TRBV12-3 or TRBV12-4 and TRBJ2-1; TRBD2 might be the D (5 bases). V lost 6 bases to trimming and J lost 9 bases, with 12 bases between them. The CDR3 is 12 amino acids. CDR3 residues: CASRRTVSEQFF. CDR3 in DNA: TGTGCCAGCAGGAGGACTGTTTCTGAGCAGTTCTTC.

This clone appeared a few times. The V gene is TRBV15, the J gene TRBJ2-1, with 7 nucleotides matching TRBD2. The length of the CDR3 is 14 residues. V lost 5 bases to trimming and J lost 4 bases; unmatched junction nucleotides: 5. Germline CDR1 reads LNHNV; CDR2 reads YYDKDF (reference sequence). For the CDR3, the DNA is TGTGCCACCAGCGGGGGGGTAGAATACAATGAGCAGTTCTTC. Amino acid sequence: CATSGGVEYNEQFF.

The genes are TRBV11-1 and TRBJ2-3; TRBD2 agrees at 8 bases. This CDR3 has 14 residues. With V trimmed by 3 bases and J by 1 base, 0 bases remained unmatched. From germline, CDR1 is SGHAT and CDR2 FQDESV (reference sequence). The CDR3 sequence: CASSFSGGTDTQYF. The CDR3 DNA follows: TGTGCCAGCAGCTTTAGCGGGGGCACAGATACGCAGTATTTT.

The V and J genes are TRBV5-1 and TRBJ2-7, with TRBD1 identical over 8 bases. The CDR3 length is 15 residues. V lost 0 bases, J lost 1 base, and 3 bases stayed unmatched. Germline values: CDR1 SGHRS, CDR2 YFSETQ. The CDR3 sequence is CASSLGGTGSYEQYF. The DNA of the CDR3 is TGCGCCAGCAGCTTGGGAGGGACAGGTTCCTACGAGCAGTACTTC.

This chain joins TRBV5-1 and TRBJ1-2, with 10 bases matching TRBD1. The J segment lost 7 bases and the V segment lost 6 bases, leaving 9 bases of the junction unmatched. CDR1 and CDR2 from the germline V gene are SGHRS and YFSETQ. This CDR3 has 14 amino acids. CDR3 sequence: CASTPTGGEFGYTF. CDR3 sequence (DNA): TGCGCCAGCACTCCGACAGGGGGCGAGTTTGGCTACACCTTC.

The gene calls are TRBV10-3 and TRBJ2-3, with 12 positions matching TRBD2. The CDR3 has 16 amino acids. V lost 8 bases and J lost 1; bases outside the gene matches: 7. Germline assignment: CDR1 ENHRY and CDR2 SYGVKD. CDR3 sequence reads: CAISSGGGWGTDTQYF. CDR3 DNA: TGTGCCATCTCTAGCGGGGGGGGATGGGGCACAGATACGCAGTATTTT.

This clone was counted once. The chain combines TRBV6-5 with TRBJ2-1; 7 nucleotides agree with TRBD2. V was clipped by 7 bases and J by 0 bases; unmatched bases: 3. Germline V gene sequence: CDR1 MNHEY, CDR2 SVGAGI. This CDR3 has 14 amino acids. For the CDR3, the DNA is TGTGCCAGCAAGACTAGCTTCTCCTACAATGAGCAGTTCTTC. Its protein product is CASKTSFSYNEQFF.

CDR3 nucleotides: TGCAGCGTTGGAGGGGCCTGGGACAGGGGGGGTCGCGAGCAGTACTTC. It codes for CSVGGAWDRGGREQYF. This sequence joins TRBV29-1 and TRBJ2-7; 11 bases match TRBD1. Germline trimming cut 4 bases from V and 6 bases from J; bases unmatched to any gene: 14. The CDR3 totals 16 residues. Germline lookup yields CDR1 SQVTM and CDR2 ANQGSEA.